Listed below are T cell receptor beta chains from one sample, sequenced in a study of blood T cell repertoires in COVID-19. This table comes from immunoSEQ multiplex PCR, and its TCRdb copy is limited to in-frame clones, with some not included. The repertoire holds tens of thousands of clones, roughly nine tenths seen once, with 4.5% to 6.5% in the top ten. Material: peripheral blood. The receptors were sampled from a man in his 60s with COVID-19, enrolled during active disease. Both conserved end residues are part of each CDR3. A D gene is named only where the DNA matches it firmly. Clone sizes are given selectively: once, few, many, or a class where the clone is expanded.

>TRBJ2-1|.|TRBV19|TRBD2
CASSVLSGSFDNEQFF
TGTGCCAGTAGTGTCCTAAGCGGGAGTTTCGACAATGAGCAGTTCTTC
>TRBJ1-2|.|TRBV5-4|TRBD1
CASSLQGGYGYTF
TGTGCCAGCAGCTTGCAGGGGGGCTATGGCTACACCTTC
>TRBJ1-2|.|TRBV3-1/TRBV3-2|TRBD1
CASSQTAGTVNYGYTF
TGTGCCAGCAGCCAGACGGCCGGGACAGTGAACTATGGCTACACCTTC
>TRBJ1-6|.|TRBV6-5|.
CASSYSMGANSPLHF
TGTGCCAGCAGTTACTCGATGGGGGCCAATTCACCCCTCCACTTT
>TRBJ1-1|once|TRBV28|.
CASSLAPRENTEAFF
TGTGCCAGCAGTTTAGCCCCCAGGGAAAACACTGAAGCTTTCTTT
>TRBJ2-7|.|TRBV28|TRBD2
CASIPGGVSYEQYF
TGTGCCAGCATTCCCGGGGGGGTATCCTACGAGCAGTACTTC
>TRBJ2-2|.|TRBV4-2|TRBD2
CASSQEEAGENTGELFF
TGTGCCAGCAGCCAAGAAGAAGCGGGGGAGAACACCGGGGAGCTGTTTTTT
>TRBJ1-1|.|TRBV2|TRBD1
CASSVTGGTEAFF
TGTGCCAGCAGTGTGACAGGGGGCACTGAAGCTTTCTTT
>TRBJ1-1|.|TRBV29-1|.
CSVSIGAIKNTEAFF
TGCAGCGTTTCCATTGGGGCGATTAAGAACACTGAAGCTTTCTTT
>TRBJ2-6|.|TRBV10-3|.
CAIRPGSGEGTGANVLTF
TGTGCCATCCGCCCCGGATCAGGGGAAGGGACTGGGGCCAACGTCCTGACTTTC
>TRBJ2-7|.|TRBV5-1|TRBD2
CASSLVREVSYEQYF
TGCGCCAGCAGCTTGGTACGGGAGGTCTCCTACGAGCAGTACTTC
>TRBJ1-2|.|TRBV28|.
CASLPGEGGYTF
TGTGCCAGTCTCCCAGGGGAGGGGGGCTACACCTTC
>TRBJ2-3|.|TRBV10-3|.
CAISEWVGGPTDTQYF
TGTGCCATCAGTGAGTGGGTGGGAGGACCCACAGATACGCAGTATTTT
>TRBJ2-3|.|TRBV7-9|.
CASSSSGTDTQYF
TGTGCCAGCAGCTCTTCCGGCACAGATACGCAGTATTTT
>TRBJ2-1|.|TRBV20-1|.
CSATGNEQFF
TGCAGTGCCACCGGGAATGAGCAGTTCTTC
>TRBJ2-5|.|TRBV12-5|TRBD1
CASCRDSQETQYF
TGTGCTAGCTGCCGGGACAGCCAAGAGACCCAGTACTTC
>TRBJ2-7|.|TRBV10-2|.
CASSEGQSSYEQYF
TGCGCCAGCAGTGAGGGGCAAAGCTCCTACGAGCAGTACTTC
>TRBJ1-1|.|TRBV12-2|.
CASRLEGEANTEAFF
TGTGCAAGTCGCTTAGAAGGGGAAGCGAACACTGAAGCTTTCTTT
>TRBJ2-5|.|TRBV12-5|.
CASGLEMGPQYF
TGTGCTAGTGGTTTGGAGATGGGGCCCCAGTACTTC
>TRBJ1-4|.|TRBV5-1|TRBD1
CASSLDGQAPEEKLFF
TGCGCCAGCAGCTTGGACGGACAGGCGCCGGAGGAAAAACTGTTTTTT
>TRBJ2-5|.|TRBV5-1|.
CASSLDWSQETQYF
TGCGCCAGCAGCCTAGACTGGAGCCAAGAGACCCAGTACTTC
>TRBJ1-2|.|TRBV14|.
CASSQPDYGYTF
TGTGCCAGCAGCCAACCTGACTATGGCTACACCTTC
>TRBJ2-1|medium-sized|TRBV6-5|TRBD1
CASTGTGLNEQFF
TGTGCCAGCACCGGGACAGGGTTAAATGAGCAGTTCTTC
>TRBJ2-7|.|TRBV27|TRBD1
CASSLMDPDRGYEQYF
TGTGCCAGCAGTTTAATGGACCCGGACAGGGGCTACGAGCAGTACTTC
>TRBJ2-5|.|TRBV25-1|TRBD2
CASSAILAGAETQYF
TGTGCCAGCAGTGCCATACTAGCGGGCGCAGAGACCCAGTACTTC
>TRBJ2-2|.|TRBV5-1|.
CASSLEASGTGVGGELFF
TGCGCCAGCAGCTTGGAGGCTAGCGGGACAGGTGTAGGCGGGGAGCTGTTTTTT
>TRBJ2-5|.|TRBV2|.
CASSPTVPGETQYF
TGTGCCAGCAGTCCCACTGTGCCGGGGGAGACCCAGTACTTC
>TRBJ1-5|.|TRBV5-1|.
CASKVDLEQPQHF
TGCGCCAGTAAGGTAGACTTGGAACAGCCCCAGCATTTT
>TRBJ1-1|few|TRBV2|.
CASSEQGEVTEAFF
TGTGCCAGCAGTGAACAGGGTGAAGTAACTGAAGCTTTCTTT
>TRBJ2-7|once|TRBV11-3|.
CASSLEDQGREQYF
TGTGCCAGCAGCTTAGAAGACCAGGGGCGGGAGCAGTACTTC
>TRBJ2-1|.|TRBV15|TRBD2
CATSTDTSGGSSYNEQFF
TGTGCCACCAGCACCGATACTAGCGGGGGGAGCTCCTACAATGAGCAGTTCTTC
>TRBJ1-6|.|TRBV6-5|TRBD1
CASRTGTGKAPLHF
TGTGCCAGCAGGACCGGGACAGGGAAAGCGCCCCTCCACTTT
>TRBJ1-3|.|TRBV5-4|TRBD1
CASSLEGAVGNTIYF
TGTGCCAGCAGCTTGGAGGGGGCGGTAGGAAACACCATATATTTT
>TRBJ1-5|.|TRBV6-5|.
CASMRGTRRDQPQHF
TGTGCCAGCATGAGGGGGACACGGAGAGATCAGCCCCAGCATTTT
>TRBJ1-2|.|TRBV28|TRBD1
CASSSPPGQGPRSYGYTF
TGTGCCAGCAGTTCACCTCCGGGACAGGGACCGCGGAGCTATGGCTACACCTTC
>TRBJ2-7|.|TRBV3-1/TRBV3-2|.
CASSPKISRDFFYEQYF
TGTGCCAGCAGCCCCAAGATTTCCCGGGACTTTTTCTACGAGCAGTACTTC
>TRBJ2-7|few|TRBV13|TRBD1
CASSFGQAYEQYF
TGTGCCAGCAGCTTTGGACAGGCCTACGAGCAGTACTTC
>TRBJ1-4|.|TRBV6-6|.
CASSSGGATNEKLFF
TGTGCCAGCAGTTCGGGAGGAGCAACTAATGAAAAACTGTTTTTT
>TRBJ1-1|.|TRBV24-1|.
CATSSGGRPNTEAFF
TGTGCCACCAGCTCCGGGGGACGACCGAACACTGAAGCTTTCTTT
>TRBJ1-6|.|TRBV3-1/TRBV3-2|.
CASSQDTGYNSPLHF
TGTGCCAGCAGCCAAGATACCGGGTATAATTCACCCCTCCACTTT
>TRBJ2-7|.|TRBV6-4|TRBD1
CASSIQGQASYEQYF
TGTGCCAGCAGTATACAAGGACAGGCCTCCTACGAGCAGTACTTC
>TRBJ2-1|.|TRBV7-2|TRBD2
CASSLRGLAGNEQFF
TGTGCCAGCAGCTTACGGGGACTAGCGGGGAATGAGCAGTTCTTC